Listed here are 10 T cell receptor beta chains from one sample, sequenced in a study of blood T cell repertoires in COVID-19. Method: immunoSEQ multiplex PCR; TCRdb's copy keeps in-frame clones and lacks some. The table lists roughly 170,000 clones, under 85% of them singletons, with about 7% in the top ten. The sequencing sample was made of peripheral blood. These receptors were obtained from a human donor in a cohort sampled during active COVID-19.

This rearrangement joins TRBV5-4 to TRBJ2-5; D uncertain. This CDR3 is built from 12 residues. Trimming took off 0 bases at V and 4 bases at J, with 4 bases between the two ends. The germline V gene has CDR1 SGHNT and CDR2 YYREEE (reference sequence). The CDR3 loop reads CASSLVSETQYF. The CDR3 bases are TGTGCCAGCAGCTTGGTCTCAGAGACCCAGTACTTC.

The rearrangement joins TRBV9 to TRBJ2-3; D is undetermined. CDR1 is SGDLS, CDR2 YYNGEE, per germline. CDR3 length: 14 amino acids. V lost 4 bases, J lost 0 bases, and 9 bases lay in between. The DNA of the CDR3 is TGTGCCAGCAGCACCCGAACTAGCACAGATACGCAGTATTTT. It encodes CASSTRTSTDTQYF.

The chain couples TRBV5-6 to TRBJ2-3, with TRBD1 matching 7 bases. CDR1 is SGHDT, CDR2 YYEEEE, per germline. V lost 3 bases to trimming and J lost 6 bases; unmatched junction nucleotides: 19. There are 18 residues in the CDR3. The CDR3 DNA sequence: TGTGCCAGCAGCTCCCGTGAAGGGACAGCCTTTACTCTGGATACGCAGTATTTT. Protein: CASSSREGTAFTLDTQYF.

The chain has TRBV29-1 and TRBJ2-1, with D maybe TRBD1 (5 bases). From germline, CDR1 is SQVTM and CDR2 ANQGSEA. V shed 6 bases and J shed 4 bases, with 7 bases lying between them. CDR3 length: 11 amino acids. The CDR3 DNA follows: TGCAGCGTAGACAGATACAATGAGCAGTTCTTC. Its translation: CSVDRYNEQFF.

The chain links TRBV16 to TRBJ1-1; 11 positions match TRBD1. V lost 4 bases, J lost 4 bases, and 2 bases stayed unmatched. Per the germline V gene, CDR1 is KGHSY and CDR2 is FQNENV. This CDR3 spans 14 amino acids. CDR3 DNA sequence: TGTGCCAGCAGCCTGGGACAGGGGGGCACTGAAGCTTTCTTT. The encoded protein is CASSLGQGGTEAFF. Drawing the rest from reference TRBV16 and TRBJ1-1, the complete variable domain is GEEVAQTPKHLVRGEGQKAKLYCAPIKGHSYVFWYQQVLKNEFKFLISFQNENVFDETGMPKERFSAKCLPNSPCSLEIQATKLEDSAVYFCASSLGQGGTEAFFGQGTRLTVV.

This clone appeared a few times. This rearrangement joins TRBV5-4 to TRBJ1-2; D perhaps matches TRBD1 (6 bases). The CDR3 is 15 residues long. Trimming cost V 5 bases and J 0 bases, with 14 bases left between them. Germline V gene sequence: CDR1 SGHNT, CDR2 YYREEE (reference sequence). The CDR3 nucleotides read TGTGCCAGCAGTGAGACAGGTCGTCCTAACTATGGCTACACCTTC. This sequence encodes CASSETGRPNYGYTF.

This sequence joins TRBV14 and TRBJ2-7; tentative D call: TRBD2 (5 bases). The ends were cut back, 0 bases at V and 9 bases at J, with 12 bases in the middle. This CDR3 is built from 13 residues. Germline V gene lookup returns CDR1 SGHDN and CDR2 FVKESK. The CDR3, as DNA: TGTGCCAGCAGCCAAGACTTCGGGATATGGCAGTACTTC. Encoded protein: CASSQDFGIWQYF.

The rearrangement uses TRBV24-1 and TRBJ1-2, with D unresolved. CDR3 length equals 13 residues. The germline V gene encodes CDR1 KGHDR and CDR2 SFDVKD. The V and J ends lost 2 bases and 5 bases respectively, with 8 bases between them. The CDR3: CATSDSDWYGYTF. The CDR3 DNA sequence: TGTGCCACCAGTGATTCGGACTGGTATGGCTACACCTTC.

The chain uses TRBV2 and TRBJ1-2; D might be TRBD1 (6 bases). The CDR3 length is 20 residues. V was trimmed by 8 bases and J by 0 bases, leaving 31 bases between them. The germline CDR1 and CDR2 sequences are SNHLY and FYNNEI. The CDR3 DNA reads TGTGCCAGCGGGGAGAAAGATTCCCCCTATCAGGGGACGGCTAACTATGGCTACACCTTC. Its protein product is CASGEKDSPYQGTANYGYTF.

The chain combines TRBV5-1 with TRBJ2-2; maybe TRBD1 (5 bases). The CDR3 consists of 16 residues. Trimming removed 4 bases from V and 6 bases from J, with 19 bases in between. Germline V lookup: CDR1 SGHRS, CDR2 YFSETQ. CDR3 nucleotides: TGCGCCAGCAGCCTTGGGCAGGGCCATAAGTCCGGGGAGCTGTTTTTT. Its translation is CASSLGQGHKSGELFF.